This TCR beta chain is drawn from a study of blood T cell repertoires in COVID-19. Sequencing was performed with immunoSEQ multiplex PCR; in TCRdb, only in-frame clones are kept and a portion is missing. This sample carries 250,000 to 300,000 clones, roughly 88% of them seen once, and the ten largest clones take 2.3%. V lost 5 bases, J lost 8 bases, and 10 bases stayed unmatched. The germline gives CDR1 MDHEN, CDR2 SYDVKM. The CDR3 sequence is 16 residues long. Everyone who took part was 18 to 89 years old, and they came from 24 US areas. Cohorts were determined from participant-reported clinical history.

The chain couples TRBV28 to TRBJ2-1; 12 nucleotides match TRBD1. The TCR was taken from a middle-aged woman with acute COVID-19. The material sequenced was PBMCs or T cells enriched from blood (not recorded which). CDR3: CASSPDLGQGAYEQFF. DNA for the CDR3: TGTGCCAGCAGTCCGGATCTGGGACAGGGGGCATATGAGCAGTTCTTC.